Below, 9 T cell receptor beta chains from the same sample are listed, as sequenced in a study of a mutant IDH1 vaccine in newly diagnosed glioma. Assay: immunoSEQ multiplex PCR; the TCRdb copy retains only in-frame clones and omits some. This table has some 51,000 clones, 70% to 80% appearing once. Time point denoted: baseline, week 1 (first vaccination visit). Treatment indicated: pre-vaccination baseline after standard-of-care therapy. Here the sequenced sample was PBMCs, taken from a glioma patient treated with radiotherapy, temozolomide or both. The receptors were sampled from a woman aged 40 to 55 with glioma.

The J gene is TRBJ2-7, the V gene TRBV7-2; 11 bases are a match to TRBD2. Per germline, CDR1 SGHTA and CDR2 FQGNSA. The CDR3 spans 14 residues. Trimming at V came to 1 base and at J to 8 bases, leaving 4 bases not matched to a gene. The CDR3 reads CASSLVAGGQKQYF. In DNA, the CDR3 is TGTGCCAGCAGCTTAGTAGCGGGGGGGCAGAAGCAGTACTTC. The entire variable domain, with the rest obtained from reference TRBV7-2 and TRBJ2-7, is as follows: GAGVSQSPSNKVTEKGKDVELRCDPISGHTALYWYRQSLGQGLEFLIYFQGNSAPDKSGLPSDRFSAERTGGSVSTLTIQRTQQEDSAVYLCASSLVAGGQKQYFGPGTRLTVT.

The chain links TRBV29-1 to TRBJ1-1; weak D call: TRBD1 (5 bases). The V end lost 4 bases, the J end lost 6 bases, and 15 bases lay between the germline ends. The V gene's germline CDR1 is SQVTM and CDR2 ANQGSEA. The CDR3 has 13 residues. CDR3: CSVVGAGHPEAFF. As DNA, the CDR3 is TGCAGCGTTGTAGGGGCAGGGCACCCTGAAGCTTTCTTT.

In this sample, this clone turned up a few times. This chain joins TRBV19 and TRBJ1-5; no clear D. Germline CDR1 and CDR2: LNHDA and SQIVND (reference sequence). The CDR3 covers 14 residues. V was shortened by 3 bases and J by 1 base, with 7 bases between the two germline ends. CDR3 bases: TGTGCCAGTAGTATTTCGGAGAGCAATCAGCCCCAGCATTTT. It codes for CASSISESNQPQHF.

The chain carries TRBV11-2 and TRBJ1-1, with D maybe TRBD1 (5 bases). Trimming took 5 bases from V and 4 from J, leaving 17 bases between them. The CDR3 has 15 amino acids. Germline assignment: CDR1 SGHAT and CDR2 FQNNGV. CDR3 region: CASSTLLGGGTEAFF. The CDR3 DNA is TGTGCCAGCAGCACTCTCCTGGGGGGTGGCACTGAAGCTTTCTTT.

V and J are TRBV2 and TRBJ1-6, with D perhaps matching TRBD1 (6 bases). Germline lookup yields CDR1 SNHLY and CDR2 FYNNEI. The CDR3 runs to 15 residues. Trimming stripped 6 bases from V and 7 bases from J, with 16 bases between. CDR3 loop: CASRVTGTTNSPLHF. In DNA form, the CDR3 reads TGTGCCAGCAGGGTTACAGGGACCACAAATTCACCCCTCCACTTT.

V usage is TRBV29-1 and J usage is TRBJ2-7, with 8 bases that match TRBD1. CDR3 size: 14 residues. The V gene end was trimmed by 5 bases and the J gene end by 4 bases; junction bases not matched to a gene: 10. Germline-derived CDR1 and CDR2 are SQVTM and ANQGSEA. For the CDR3, the DNA is TGCAGCGTTTTATCCGGGACAGGCATTTACGAGCAGTACTTC. Protein: CSVLSGTGIYEQYF.

The V call is TRBV18, the J call TRBJ1-1; no definite D call. Looked up from germline, CDR1 is KGHSH and CDR2 is LQKENI. The CDR3 has 15 residues. The V and J ends lost 2 bases and 2 bases respectively, with 12 bases between them. This chain's CDR3 is CASSPSTYRNTEAFF. The CDR3 DNA follows: TGTGCCAGCTCACCATCCACCTACCGAAACACTGAAGCTTTCTTT. The whole variable domain, remainder taken from reference TRBV18 and TRBJ1-1, is NAGVMQNPRHLVRRRGQEARLRCSPMKGHSHVYWYRQLPEEGLKFMVYLQKENIIDESGMPKERFSAEFPKEGPSILRIQQVVRGDSAAYFCASSPSTYRNTEAFFGQGTRLTVV.

V gene TRBV30 combines with J gene TRBJ1-5, with 8 bases fitting TRBD1. The CDR3 has 14 residues. V lost 0 bases and J lost 7; bases outside the gene matches: 5. CDR1 is GTSNPN, CDR2 SVGIG, per germline (reference sequence). The chain's CDR3 is CAWSVGDRTQPQHF. The CDR3 DNA reads TGTGCCTGGAGTGTAGGGGACAGGACCCAGCCCCAGCATTTT.

The chain joins TRBV7-2 to TRBJ2-3; 7 nucleotides match TRBD1. The CDR3 loop spans 15 amino acids. Germline-derived CDR1 and CDR2 are SGHTA and FQGNSA. J was trimmed by 6 bases and V by 3 bases; bases with no gene match: 9. The CDR3 bases are TGTGCCAGCAGCTTGATCTCAACAGGGGCTGATACGCAGTATTTT. It yields the protein CASSLISTGADTQYF. Drawing the rest from reference TRBV7-2 and TRBJ2-3, the complete variable domain is GAGVSQSPSNKVTEKGKDVELRCDPISGHTALYWYRQSLGQGLEFLIYFQGNSAPDKSGLPSDRFSAERTGGSVSTLTIQRTQQEDSAVYLCASSLISTGADTQYFGPGTRLTVL.